One and the same sample provided the 14 T cell receptor beta chains below, sequenced in a study of blood T cell repertoires in COVID-19. The table came from immunoSEQ multiplex PCR; TCRdb's copy has only in-frame clones and leaves some out. The table shows 100,000 or so clones, with around 85% occurring only once. The sample consisted of peripheral blood. The receptors derive from a woman in her 70s with active or convalescent COVID-19.

V is TRBV19 and J is TRBJ2-1; TRBD1 is a possible D gene (6 bases). The germline V gene encodes CDR1 LNHDA and CDR2 SQIVND (reference sequence). Trimming shortened V by 1 base and J by 3 bases, and 13 bases separated the two germline ends. This CDR3 is built from 16 residues. CDR3 in amino acids: CASSIGGPLDYNEQFF. In nucleotides, the CDR3 is TGTGCCAGTAGTATAGGGGGGCCCCTGGACTACAATGAGCAGTTCTTC.

The CDR3 region is CASSLQGRDEKLFF. The CDR3 DNA is TGTGCCAGCAGCTTGCAGGGGCGCGACGAAAAACTGTTTTTT. V and J are TRBV5-4 and TRBJ1-4, with D maybe TRBD1 (6 bases). The CDR3 loop spans 14 amino acids. V lost 1 base to trimming and J lost 8 bases, with 12 bases between them. CDR1 SGHNT and CDR2 YYREEE come from the germline V gene (reference sequence). Using reference TRBV5-4 and TRBJ1-4 for the parts outside the CDR3, the full variable domain is ETGVTQSPTHLIKTRGQQVTLRCSSQSGHNTVSWYQQALGQGPQFIFQYYREEENGRGNFPPRFSGLQFPNYSSELNVNALELDDSALYLCASSLQGRDEKLFFGSGTQLSVL.

The V and J genes are TRBV16 and TRBJ2-3, with D possibly being TRBD2 (5 bases). This CDR3 contains 14 residues. In germline, CDR1 is KGHSY, CDR2 FQNENV. V was cut by 0 bases and J by 4 bases, with 8 bases left in between. The CDR3 region has the DNA TGTGCCAGCAGCCAATCCGCCGGGGCAGATACGCAGTATTTT. Residues: CASSQSAGADTQYF.

The chain carries TRBV12-1 and TRBJ2-7; the DNA was not compared with TRBD1, the D call given in the table. TRBV12-1 is deemed a pseudogene. CDR3 size: 21 residues. The CDR3 region is CASSSPPGQGKDPKSSYEQYF. DNA for the CDR3: TGTGCCAGCAGCTCGCCGCCCGGACAGGGGAAAGACCCAAAAAGCTCCTACGAGCAGTACTTC.

This chain connects TRBV3-1 (or the pseudogene TRBV3-2) to TRBJ2-7; TRBD2 aligns across 13 bases. Germline V lookup: CDR1 LGHDT, CDR2 YNNKEL (reference sequence). The CDR3 is 14 residues long. The junction had 1 base not matched to a gene; V was cut back by 1 base and J by 7 bases. For the CDR3, the DNA is TGTGCCAGCAGCCAAGGGGGACTAGCGGGGGAGCAGTACTTC. Translating it yields CASSQGGLAGEQYF.

The J gene is TRBJ2-7, the V gene TRBV18, with D possibly being TRBD1 (6 bases). The CDR3 sequence is 15 residues long. Trimming took off 3 bases at V and 5 bases at J, with 17 bases between the two ends. Germline V lookup: CDR1 KGHSH, CDR2 LQKENI. The CDR3 loop is CASSPAIQGEDEQYF. The CDR3 DNA reads as TGTGCCAGCTCACCGGCCATACAGGGAGAGGACGAGCAGTACTTC.

The chain links TRBV7-2 to TRBJ2-3; 8 bases are a match to TRBD2. Per germline, CDR1 SGHTA and CDR2 FQGNSA. The V segment lost 5 bases and the J segment 3 bases; nucleotides outside the gene matches: 13. The CDR3 is 17 residues long. In DNA form, the CDR3 reads TGTGCCAGCAGCCGGGGGGGAAGTAGCTTGGGGACAGATACGCAGTATTTT. Residues: CASSRGGSSLGTDTQYF.

The chain uses TRBV9 and TRBJ2-7; a possible D gene is TRBD2 (5 bases). The V end was cut by 0 bases, the J end by 0 bases, with 13 bases between. The CDR3 is 16 residues long. The germline CDR1 and CDR2 sequences are SGDLS and YYNGEE. This CDR3 is CASSVATGMSSYEQYF. The CDR3 region has the DNA TGTGCCAGCAGCGTAGCTACCGGGATGAGCTCCTACGAGCAGTACTTC.

CDR3 amino acids: CASSLSRGGLTYEQYF. CDR3 in DNA: TGTGCCAGCAGTTTATCACGCGGGGGGCTCACCTACGAGCAGTACTTC. The chain joins TRBV28 to TRBJ2-7; 8 bases agree with TRBD2. Per the germline V gene, CDR1 is MDHEN and CDR2 is SYDVKM. This CDR3 has 16 amino acids. The V gene end was trimmed by 1 base and the J gene end by 2 bases; junction bases not matched to a gene: 7.

CDR3 nucleotides: TGTGCCAGCAGTGAAGGGAGCGGGGGGGCCTATGAGCAGTTCTTC. This codes for CASSEGSGGAYEQFF. The rearrangement joins TRBV2 to TRBJ2-1; 10 positions match TRBD2. Losses at the gene ends were 1 base for V and 8 bases for J; bases not matched to a gene: 5. This CDR3 contains 15 residues. The germline V gene encodes CDR1 SNHLY and CDR2 FYNNEI.

The V and J genes are TRBV4-3 and TRBJ1-2; the D is unclear. Deletions cut 3 bases from V and 8 bases from J, with 19 bases between. This CDR3 region has 15 residues. Germline V lookup: CDR1 LGHNA, CDR2 YSLEER. The CDR3 DNA reads TGCGCCAGCAGCCACGAGGACCCGGGGAGAGGGGGCTACACCTTC. It specifies CASSHEDPGRGGYTF.

The chain combines TRBV9 with TRBJ2-1; TRBD2 agrees at 12 bases. V gave up 0 bases and J gave up 7 bases; unmatched junction bases: 5. Germline V gene data show CDR1 as SGDLS and CDR2 as YYNGEE. CDR3 length: 16 residues. The CDR3 reads CASSVASGGARNEQFF. CDR3 nucleotides: TGTGCCAGCAGCGTAGCTAGCGGGGGGGCCCGGAATGAGCAGTTCTTC.

V gene TRBV28 combines with J gene TRBJ2-3; D call uncertain. This CDR3 contains 12 residues. Looked up from germline, CDR1 is MDHEN and CDR2 is SYDVKM. Trimming stripped 5 bases from V and 3 bases from J, with 6 bases between. The CDR3: CASSPPTDTQYF. DNA for the CDR3: TGTGCCAGCAGTCCCCCTACAGATACGCAGTATTTT.

V usage is TRBV4-3 and J usage is TRBJ2-5; 7 nucleotides match TRBD2. This CDR3 has 16 residues. Losses at the gene ends were 0 bases for V and 4 bases for J; bases not matched to a gene: 8. CDR1 and CDR2 (germline): LGHNA, YSLEER. The CDR3 reads CASSQEYSRGVETQYF. DNA for the CDR3: TGCGCCAGCAGCCAAGAGTACTCTCGGGGGGTAGAGACCCAGTACTTC.